This T cell receptor (beta chain) was captured in a study of cytomegalovirus exposure and HLA in healthy donors. Across the whole study: A subsequent analysis stated that the 120 or so validation repertoires were run on the same platform as the approximately 710 first-cohort repertoires.

Whole-study results and caveats: Among TCR beta chains, those listed as cytomegalovirus-associated numbered about 160.

The trim removed 5 bases at V and 0 bases at J, leaving 7 bases unmatched. The CDR3 contains 15 residues. Per germline, CDR1 SEHNR and CDR2 FQNEAQ (reference sequence). In the case of this clone: As yet, its antigen is unknown.

Here immunoSEQ multiplex PCR was the method, and the copy in TCRdb shows in-frame clones only, minus some. The sample includes some 290,000 clones, around 90% of them seen just once. The sequence derives from a man aged 25-45 years in good health and CMV-seronegative. The V call is TRBV7-9, the J call TRBJ2-7, with 7 bases that match TRBD2. The sequencing input was PBMCs. The CDR3 DNA follows: TGTGCCAGCAGCCCCTTAGCGGGCTTCTCCTACGAGCAGTACTTC. This sequence encodes CASSPLAGFSYEQYF.